The entry below gives a single T cell receptor beta chain sequence along with its context. Its specificity is unknown. The data derive from a study of blood T cells in healthy people across ages. Study-wide background: Capture via template switching afforded approximately one barcoded beta molecule per two T cells.

Whole-study findings and limits: Among long-lived donors, naive CD4+ cells were more numerous and diversity higher than in aged donors.

A sample-barcoded 5' primer and a J-beta primer mix were used in a second PCR of roughly 7 to 12 cycles. TCRdb redid the calling of the 5' RACE reads with MiXCR, one entry per CDR3 protein. The sample yields over 600,000 distinct CDR3 sequences, about 43% seen once. Donors were systemically healthy Caucasian individuals from Russia aged 6 to 90 years. CDR3 length: 13 amino acids. Germline V gene sequence: CDR1 SGHRS, CDR2 YFSETQ. Losses at the gene ends were 5 bases for V and 2 bases for J; bases not matched to a gene: 4. The chain links TRBV5-1 to TRBJ2-7; the match to TRBD2 covers 7 bases. This receptor was obtained from an elderly man in good health. Sequencing input: blood. The chain's CDR3 is CASSRGVPYEQYF. CDR3 DNA: TGCGCCAGCAGTCGGGGGGTTCCCTACGAGCAGTACTTC.